This TCR beta chain was sequenced in a study of vaccination and CD4 T cells after COVID-19. Across the whole study: The convalescents comprised six males and four females, two of them Hispanic. Post-diagnosis, post-COVID samples were collected after a median approximately 97 days, ranging 35 to 161.

As for this clonotype: No antigen is known for it.

Treatment reported: approximately 10-day PBMC culture with coronavirus spike peptide pools or control peptides (ViraFEST assay). ViraFEST enlarged antigen-specific T cell populations with peptide pools and afterwards sequenced TCRs. With the Oncomine TCR Beta short-read assay, DNA from cultured CD4+ T cells was sequenced. After culture, CD4+ T cells served as the source for genomic DNA extraction. TCRdb reprocessed the PCR reads with MiXCR, giving one entry per CDR3 protein. Of about 13,000 distinct CDR3 sequences listed, approximately 30% are singletons. V dropped 4 bases and J dropped 2 bases, with 21 bases sitting between them. The CDR3 sequence is 17 residues long. CDR1 and CDR2 (germline): SQVTM, ANQGSEA.

Sequencing was performed on CD4+ T cells from blood, cultured in vitro, taken after SARS-CoV-2 vaccination. V gene TRBV29-1 combines with J gene TRBJ2-4; possible D gene TRBD1, 5 bases. The sequence was obtained from a human donor who had recovered from COVID-19. The CDR3, as DNA: TGCAGCGTTGGAGGTGGGGTCCAGGGTCTTACCAAAAACATTCAGTACTTC. This encodes CSVGGGVQGLTKNIQYF.